This T cell receptor (beta chain) was found in a study of shared T cell receptors in the human thymus. Looked up from germline, CDR1 is WNHNN and CDR2 is SYGVQD (reference sequence). The germline V and J ends were trimmed by 7 bases and 0 bases, with 16 bases remaining between them. This CDR3 comprises 15 residues. Clones were read by immunoSEQ multiplex PCR, and TCRdb kept only the in-frame ones, dropping some. The sample contains hundreds of thousands of clones, more than 70% of which appear only once. The same sample was also studied in work on human thymus T cells.

The sample consisted of thymocytes. The TCR comes from a boy younger than two with a congenital heart defect. The V gene is TRBV10-1, the J gene TRBJ2-7, with D tentatively TRBD2 (5 bases). The CDR3 DNA sequence: TGCGCCAGCATTCGATGCCGGGAAAGCTCCTACGAGCAGTACTTC. It translates to CASIRCRESSYEQYF.